The clone carrying this T cell receptor (beta chain) has a count of ten or more. Its specificity is not known. Each patient came to thyroid surgery without any prior treatment (of any kind). This entry belongs to a study of metastatic and nonmetastatic thyroid tumors. Study at large: It was across blood and tumor or nodule tissue from malignant and benign thyroid patients that repertoires were compared.

General study points: The reported finding was significantly higher TCR beta diversity in malignant thyroid tumors relative to benign nodules, in blood and tumor.

This CDR3 is built from 18 residues. Germline V gene sequence: CDR1 SGHTA, CDR2 FQGTGA. Unmatched junction bases numbered 13, after V lost 0 bases and J lost 7 bases. Per the authors' pipeline: The study's classifier, a distant-metastasis tool for papillary thyroid cancer, was built using CDR3 differences across clinicopathological groups. TCRdb redid the clone calls on the PCR reads using MiXCR. These V and J calls derive from TCRdb rather than the authors' analysis. The data hold 31,000 or so clones, with approximately 15% observed a single time. The sequenced sample was blood. This chain connects TRBV7-3 to TRBJ1-4, with 8 bases fitting TRBD1. The receptor's source is a female donor with papillary thyroid cancer or a benign thyroid nodule (not recorded which). Some clones in this sample may be carry-over from other donors' samples. The CDR3 region is CASSLTGAGGTVSEKLFF. The DNA for the CDR3 is TGTGCCAGCAGCTTAACCGGGGCAGGGGGCACTGTCAGTGAAAAACTGTTTTTT. The whole variable domain, filled in from reference TRBV7-3 and TRBJ1-4, reads GAGVSQTPSNKVTEKGKYVELRCDPISGHTALYWYRQSLGQGPEFLIYFQGTGAADDSGLPNDRFFAVRPEGSVSTLKIQRTERGDSAVYLCASSLTGAGGTVSEKLFFGSGTQLSVL.